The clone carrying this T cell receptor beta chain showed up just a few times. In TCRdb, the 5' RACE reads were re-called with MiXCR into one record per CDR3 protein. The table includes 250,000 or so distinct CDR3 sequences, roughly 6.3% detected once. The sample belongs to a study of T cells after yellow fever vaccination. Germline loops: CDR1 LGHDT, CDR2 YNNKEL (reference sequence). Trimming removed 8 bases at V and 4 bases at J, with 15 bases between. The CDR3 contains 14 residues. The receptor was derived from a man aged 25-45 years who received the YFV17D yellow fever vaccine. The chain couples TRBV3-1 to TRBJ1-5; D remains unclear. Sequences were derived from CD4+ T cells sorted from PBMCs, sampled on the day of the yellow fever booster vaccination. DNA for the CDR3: TGTGCCAGCCAGATGGGTGGTTATAATCAGCCCCAGCATTTT. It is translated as CASQMGGYNQPQHF.